This TCR beta chain was observed in a study of cytomegalovirus exposure and HLA in healthy donors. The overall study: The early release's HLA-typed donors yielded 78 million or so unique TCRs.

Study-wide points: Most TCR beta V segments were productive about 90% or about 30% of the time in an earlier analysis. A list of roughly 180 TCR beta chains associated with cytomegalovirus was given. In a later analysis, parvovirus B19, influenza, CMV and Epstein-Barr virus appeared linked to several top co-occurrence clusters.

Worth noting for this clone: Antigen specificity is unknown.

The CDR3 contains 11 residues. Per germline, CDR1 SQVTM and CDR2 ANQGSEA. V was cut by 2 bases and J by 7 bases, with 9 bases left in between. PCR involved 60 Vbeta and 13 Jbeta primers. The repertoire was sequenced with immunoSEQ multiplex PCR; TCRdb's copy has only in-frame clones and lacks some. The table records 150,000 to 200,000 clones, 84% of them present only once. The TCR was taken from a boy between 10 and 17 years old in good health and CMV-seronegative. What was sequenced was PBMCs. This sequence joins TRBV29-1 and TRBJ2-7, with D unresolved. In nucleotides, the CDR3 is TGCAGCGTTGAATCCCCCCCGGAGCAGTACTTC. It yields the protein CSVESPPEQYF.